This entry describes one TCR beta chain. What it binds is not known. The record originates from a study of beta chain features in type 1 diabetes. General study results and limits: In every one of the four CD4+ subsets, TCRB CDR3s were moderately but significantly shorter in Type 1 diabetes patients.

CDR1 and CDR2 from the germline V gene are MDHEN and SYDVKM. Trimming cost V 5 bases and J 0 bases, with 12 bases left between them. The CDR3 is made up of 15 amino acids. Reverse transcription of all isolated RNA meant that expressed TCRB transcripts were sequenced. Generated by immunoSEQ multiplex PCR, the TCRdb table keeps only in-frame clones and is missing some. The repertoire consists of about 700,000 clones, with around 15% occurring once and the leading ten covering less than 0.025%. The TCR sequence derives from a young man with type 1 diabetes. Material: naive CD4+ T cells from blood. The gene calls are TRBV28 and TRBJ2-3; TRBD1 might be the D (5 bases). Here the CDR3 reads CASSLLGESTDTQYF. The DNA of the CDR3 is TGTGCCAGCAGTCTCCTAGGGGAAAGCACAGATACGCAGTATTTT.